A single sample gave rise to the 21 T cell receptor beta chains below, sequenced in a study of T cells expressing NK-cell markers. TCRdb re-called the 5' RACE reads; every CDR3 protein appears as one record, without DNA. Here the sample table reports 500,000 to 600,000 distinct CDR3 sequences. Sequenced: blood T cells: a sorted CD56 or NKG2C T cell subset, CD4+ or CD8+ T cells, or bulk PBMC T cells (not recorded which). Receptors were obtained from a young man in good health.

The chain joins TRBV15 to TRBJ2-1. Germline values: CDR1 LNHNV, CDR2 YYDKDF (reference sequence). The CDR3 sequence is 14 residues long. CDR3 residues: CATSLNRALGEQFF. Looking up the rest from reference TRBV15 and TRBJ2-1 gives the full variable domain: DAMVIQNPRYQVTQFGKPVTLSCSQTLNHNVMYWYQQKSSQAPKLLFHYYDKDFNNEADTPDNFQSRRPNTSFCFLDIRSPGLGDTAMYLCATSLNRALGEQFFGPGTRLTVL.

CDR3 sequence reads: CASSYTRSTGELFF. The rearrangement joins TRBV12-3 or TRBV12-4 to TRBJ2-2; TCRdb calls TRBD1, which cannot be checked without DNA. This CDR3 region has 14 residues.

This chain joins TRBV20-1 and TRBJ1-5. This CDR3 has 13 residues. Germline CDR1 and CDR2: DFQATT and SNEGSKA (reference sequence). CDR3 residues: CSASGRNNQPQHF.

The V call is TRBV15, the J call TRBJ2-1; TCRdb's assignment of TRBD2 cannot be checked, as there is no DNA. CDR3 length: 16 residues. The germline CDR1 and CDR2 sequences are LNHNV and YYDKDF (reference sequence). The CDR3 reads CATSSAGTSSTNEQFF.

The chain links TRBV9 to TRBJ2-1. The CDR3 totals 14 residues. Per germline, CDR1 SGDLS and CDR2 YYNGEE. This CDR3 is CASSSIDSYNEQFF.

CDR3 sequence: CATSDSPPLGFNEQFF. The gene calls are TRBV24-1 and TRBJ2-1; TCRdb designates TRBD2, a call that cannot be tested without DNA. There are 16 residues in the CDR3. Germline CDR1 is KGHDR and CDR2 is SFDVKD.

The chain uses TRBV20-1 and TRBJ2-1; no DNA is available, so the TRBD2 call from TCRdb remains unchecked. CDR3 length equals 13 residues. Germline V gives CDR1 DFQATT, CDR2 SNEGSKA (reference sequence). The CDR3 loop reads CSARVWDLNEQFF.

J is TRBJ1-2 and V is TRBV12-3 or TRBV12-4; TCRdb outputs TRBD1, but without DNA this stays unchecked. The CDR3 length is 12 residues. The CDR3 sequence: CASSRTVYGYTF.

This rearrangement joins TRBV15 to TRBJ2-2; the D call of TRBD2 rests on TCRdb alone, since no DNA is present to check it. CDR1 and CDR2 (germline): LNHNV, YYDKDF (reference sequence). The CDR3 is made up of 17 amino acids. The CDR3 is CATSRLAGGANTGELFF. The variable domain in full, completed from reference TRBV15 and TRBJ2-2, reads DAMVIQNPRYQVTQFGKPVTLSCSQTLNHNVMYWYQQKSSQAPKLLFHYYDKDFNNEADTPDNFQSRRPNTSFCFLDIRSPGLGDTAMYLCATSRLAGGANTGELFFGEGSRLTVL.

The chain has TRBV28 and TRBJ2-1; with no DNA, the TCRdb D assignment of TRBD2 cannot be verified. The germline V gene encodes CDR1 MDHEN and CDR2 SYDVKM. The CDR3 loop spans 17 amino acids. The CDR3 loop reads CASSPQILAGGGNEQFF. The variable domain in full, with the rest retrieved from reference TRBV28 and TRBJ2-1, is DVKVTQSSRYLVKRTGEKVFLECVQDMDHENMFWYRQDPGLGLRLIYFSYDVKMKEKGDIPEGYSVSREKKERFSLILESASTNQTSMYLCASSPQILAGGGNEQFFGPGTRLTVL.

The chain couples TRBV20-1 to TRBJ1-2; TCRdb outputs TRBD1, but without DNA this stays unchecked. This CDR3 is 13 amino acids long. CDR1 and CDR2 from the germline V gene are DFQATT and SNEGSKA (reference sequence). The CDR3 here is CSAPPVTGDGYTF.

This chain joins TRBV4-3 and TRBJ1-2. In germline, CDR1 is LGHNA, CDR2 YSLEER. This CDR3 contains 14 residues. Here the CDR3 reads CASSQETVSGGYTF.

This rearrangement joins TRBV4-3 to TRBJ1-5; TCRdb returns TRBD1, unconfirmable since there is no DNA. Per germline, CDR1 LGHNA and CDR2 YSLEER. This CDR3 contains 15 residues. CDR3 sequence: CASSQDWDRIQPQHF.

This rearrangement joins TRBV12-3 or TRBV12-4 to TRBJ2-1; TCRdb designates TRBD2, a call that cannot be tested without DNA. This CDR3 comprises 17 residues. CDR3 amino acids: CASSSSRRLAGFYEQFF.

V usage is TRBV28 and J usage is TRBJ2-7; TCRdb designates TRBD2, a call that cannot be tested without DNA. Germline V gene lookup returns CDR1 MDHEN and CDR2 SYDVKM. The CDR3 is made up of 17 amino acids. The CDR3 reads CASSLSLGGALPYEQYF.

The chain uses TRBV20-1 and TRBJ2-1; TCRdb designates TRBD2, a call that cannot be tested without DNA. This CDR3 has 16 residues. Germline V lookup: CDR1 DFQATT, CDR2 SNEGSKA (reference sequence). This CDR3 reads CSAPRASGSLYNEQFF.

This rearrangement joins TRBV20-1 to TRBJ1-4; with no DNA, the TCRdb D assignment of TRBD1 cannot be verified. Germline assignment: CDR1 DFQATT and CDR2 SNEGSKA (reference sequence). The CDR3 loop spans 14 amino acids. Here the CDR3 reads CSARGLTTNEKLFF.

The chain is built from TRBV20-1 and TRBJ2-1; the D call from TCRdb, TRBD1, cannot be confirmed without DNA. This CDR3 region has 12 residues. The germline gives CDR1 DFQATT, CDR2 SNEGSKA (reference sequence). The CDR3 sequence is CSVRDELNEQFF.

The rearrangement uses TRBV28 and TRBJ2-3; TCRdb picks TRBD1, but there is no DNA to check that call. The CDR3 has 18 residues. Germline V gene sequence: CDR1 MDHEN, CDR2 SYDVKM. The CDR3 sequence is CASSFSFLRDTRTDTQYF.

The CDR3 loop is CAWSVQTYNEQFF. The chain joins TRBV30 to TRBJ2-1. CDR1 is GTSNPN and CDR2 is SVGIG in the germline V gene (reference sequence). The length of the CDR3 is 13 residues. Using reference TRBV30 and TRBJ2-1 for the parts outside the CDR3, the full variable domain is SQTIHQWPATLVQPVGSPLSLECTVEGTSNPNLYWYRQAAGRGLQLLFYSVGIGQISSEVPQNLSASRPQDRQFILSSKKLLLSDSGFYLCAWSVQTYNEQFFGPGTRLTVL.

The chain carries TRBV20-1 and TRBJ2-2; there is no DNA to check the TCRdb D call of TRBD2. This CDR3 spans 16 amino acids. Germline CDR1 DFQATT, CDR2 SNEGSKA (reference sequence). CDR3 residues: CSARAQTSPNTGELFF.